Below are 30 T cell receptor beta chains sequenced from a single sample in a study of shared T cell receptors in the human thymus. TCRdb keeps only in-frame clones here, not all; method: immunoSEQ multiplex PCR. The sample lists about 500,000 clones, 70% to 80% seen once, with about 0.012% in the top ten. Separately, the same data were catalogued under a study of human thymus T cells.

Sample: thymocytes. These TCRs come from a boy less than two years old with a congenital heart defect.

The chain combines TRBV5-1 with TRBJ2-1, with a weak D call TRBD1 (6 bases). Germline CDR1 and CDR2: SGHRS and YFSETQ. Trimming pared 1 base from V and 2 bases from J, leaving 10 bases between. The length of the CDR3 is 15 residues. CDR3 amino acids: CASSLSGQTYNEQFF. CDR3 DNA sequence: TGCGCCAGCAGCTTGAGTGGACAGACCTACAATGAGCAGTTCTTC.

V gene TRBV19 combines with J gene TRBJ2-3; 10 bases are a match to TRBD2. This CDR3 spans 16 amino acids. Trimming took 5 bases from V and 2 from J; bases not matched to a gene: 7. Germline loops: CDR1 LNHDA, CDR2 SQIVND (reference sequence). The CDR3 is CASSSGLAETTDTQYF. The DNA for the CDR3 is TGTGCCAGTAGTTCCGGACTAGCGGAGACCACAGATACGCAGTATTTT.

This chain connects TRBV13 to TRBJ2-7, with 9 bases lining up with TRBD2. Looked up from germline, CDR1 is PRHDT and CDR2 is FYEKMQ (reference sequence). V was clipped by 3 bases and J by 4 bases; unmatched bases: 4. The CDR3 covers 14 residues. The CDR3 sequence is CASSFRAGGYEQYF. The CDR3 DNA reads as TGTGCCAGCAGCTTTAGGGCGGGAGGGTACGAGCAGTACTTC.

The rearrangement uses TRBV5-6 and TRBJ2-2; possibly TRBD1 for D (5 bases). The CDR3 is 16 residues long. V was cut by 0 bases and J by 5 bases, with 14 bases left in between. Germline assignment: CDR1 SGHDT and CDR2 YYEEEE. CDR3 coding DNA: TGTGCCAGCAGCTTGGAAGGGGCTTCAATTACCGGGGAGCTGTTTTTT. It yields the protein CASSLEGASITGELFF.

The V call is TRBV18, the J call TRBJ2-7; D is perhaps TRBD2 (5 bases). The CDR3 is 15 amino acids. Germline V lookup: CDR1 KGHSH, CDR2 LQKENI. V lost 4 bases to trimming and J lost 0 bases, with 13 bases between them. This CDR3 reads CASSLEAYRSYEQYF. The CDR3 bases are TGTGCCAGCTCACTGGAGGCCTACCGCTCCTACGAGCAGTACTTC.

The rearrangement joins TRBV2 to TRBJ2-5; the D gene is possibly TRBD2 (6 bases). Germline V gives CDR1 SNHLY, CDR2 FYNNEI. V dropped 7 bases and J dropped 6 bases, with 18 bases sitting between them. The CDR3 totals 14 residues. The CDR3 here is CASTRGVGRKTQYF. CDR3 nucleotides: TGTGCCAGCACCCGGGGAGTGGGGAGGAAGACCCAGTACTTC.

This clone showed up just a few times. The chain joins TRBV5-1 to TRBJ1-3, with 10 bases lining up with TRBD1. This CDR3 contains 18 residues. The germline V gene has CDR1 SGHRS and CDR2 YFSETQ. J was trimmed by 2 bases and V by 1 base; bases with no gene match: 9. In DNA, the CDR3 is TGCGCCAGCAGCTTGCCGGTCCGGGACAGGGGAACTGGAAACACCATATATTTT. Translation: CASSLPVRDRGTGNTIYF.

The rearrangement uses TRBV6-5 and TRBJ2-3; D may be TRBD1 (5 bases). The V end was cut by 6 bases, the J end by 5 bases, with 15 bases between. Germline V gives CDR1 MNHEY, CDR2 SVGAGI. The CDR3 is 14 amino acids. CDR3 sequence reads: CASRGQGPRDTQYF. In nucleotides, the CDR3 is TGTGCCAGCAGGGGGCAGGGCCCACGAGATACGCAGTATTTT.

In DNA, the CDR3 is TGTGCCAGCAGTATAGCCCGGGACAGGGATTCCGGGACTGAGTACGAGCAGTACTTC. Its translation: CASSIARDRDSGTEYEQYF. V usage is TRBV28 and J usage is TRBJ2-7, with 9 bases fitting TRBD1. The junction had 21 bases not matched to a gene; V was cut back by 5 bases and J by 4 bases. Germline assignment: CDR1 MDHEN and CDR2 SYDVKM. The CDR3 has 19 amino acids.

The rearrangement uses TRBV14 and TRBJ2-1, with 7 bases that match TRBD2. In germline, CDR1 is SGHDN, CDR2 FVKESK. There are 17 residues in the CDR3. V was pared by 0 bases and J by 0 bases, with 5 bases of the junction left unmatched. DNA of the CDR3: TGTGCCAGCAGCCAAGACAGCGGGGAGAGCTCCTACAATGAGCAGTTCTTC. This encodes CASSQDSGESSYNEQFF.

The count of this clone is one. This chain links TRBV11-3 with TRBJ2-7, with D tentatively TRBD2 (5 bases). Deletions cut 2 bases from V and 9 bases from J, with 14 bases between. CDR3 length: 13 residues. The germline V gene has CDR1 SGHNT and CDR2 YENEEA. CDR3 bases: TGTGCCAGCAGCTTAAGACTAAGCACCCGGCAGTACTTC. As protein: CASSLRLSTRQYF. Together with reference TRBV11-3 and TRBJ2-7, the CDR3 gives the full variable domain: EAGVVQSPRYKIIEKKQPVAFWCNPISGHNTLYWYLQNLGQGPELLIRYENEEAVDDSQLPKDRFSAERLKGVDSTLKIQPAELGDSAVYLCASSLRLSTRQYFGPGTRLTVT.

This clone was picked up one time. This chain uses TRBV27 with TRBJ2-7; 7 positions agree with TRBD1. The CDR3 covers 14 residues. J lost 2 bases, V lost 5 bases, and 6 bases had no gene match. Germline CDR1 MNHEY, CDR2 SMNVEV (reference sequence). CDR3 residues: CASSPRQGPYEQYF. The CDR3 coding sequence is TGTGCCAGCAGTCCGCGACAGGGTCCCTACGAGCAGTACTTC.

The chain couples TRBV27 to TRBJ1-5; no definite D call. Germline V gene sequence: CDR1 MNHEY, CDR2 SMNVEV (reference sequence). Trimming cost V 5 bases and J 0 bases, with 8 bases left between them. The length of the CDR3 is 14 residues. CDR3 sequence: CASSIRHSNQPQHF. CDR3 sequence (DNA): TGTGCCAGCAGTATCAGGCATAGCAATCAGCCCCAGCATTTT.

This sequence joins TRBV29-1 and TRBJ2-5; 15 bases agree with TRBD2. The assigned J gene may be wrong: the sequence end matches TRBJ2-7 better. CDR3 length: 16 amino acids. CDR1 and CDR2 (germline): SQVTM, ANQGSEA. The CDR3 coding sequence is TGCAGCGTCCCTATGTGGGGACTAGCGGGAGGAAACGAGCAGTACTTC. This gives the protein CSVPMWGLAGGNEQYF.

The CDR3 DNA is TGTGCCAGCAGTTATAGGTGGAGGGGCAGCTATGGCTACACCTTC. This codes for CASSYRWRGSYGYTF. The chain combines TRBV6-5 with TRBJ1-2; D might be TRBD1 (5 bases). Germline V gene sequence: CDR1 MNHEY, CDR2 SVGAGI. The CDR3 consists of 15 residues. Trimming removed 3 bases from V and 4 bases from J, with 15 bases in between.

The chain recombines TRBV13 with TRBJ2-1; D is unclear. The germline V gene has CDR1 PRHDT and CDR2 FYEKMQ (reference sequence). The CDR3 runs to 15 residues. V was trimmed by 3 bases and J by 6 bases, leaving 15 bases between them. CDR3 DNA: TGTGCCAGCAGCTTGAGGCTTCGGGTTCCCAATGAGCAGTTCTTC. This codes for CASSLRLRVPNEQFF. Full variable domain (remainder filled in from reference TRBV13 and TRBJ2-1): AAGVIQSPRHLIKEKRETATLKCYPIPRHDTVYWYQQGPGQDPQFLISFYEKMQSDKGSIPDRFSAQQFSDYHSELNMSSLELGDSALYFCASSLRLRVPNEQFFGPGTRLTVL.

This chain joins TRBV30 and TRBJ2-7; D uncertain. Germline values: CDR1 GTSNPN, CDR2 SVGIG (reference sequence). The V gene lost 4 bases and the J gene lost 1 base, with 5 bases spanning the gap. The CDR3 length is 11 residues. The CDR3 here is CAWKTSYEQYF. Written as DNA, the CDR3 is TGTGCCTGGAAAACATCCTACGAGCAGTACTTC.

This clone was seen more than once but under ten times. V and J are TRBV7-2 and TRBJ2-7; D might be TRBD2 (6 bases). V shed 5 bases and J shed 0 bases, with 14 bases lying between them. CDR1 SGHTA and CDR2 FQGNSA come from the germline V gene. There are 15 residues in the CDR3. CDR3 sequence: CASSRGTVSSYEQYF. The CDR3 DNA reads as TGTGCCAGCAGCCGCGGGACGGTAAGCTCCTACGAGCAGTACTTC.

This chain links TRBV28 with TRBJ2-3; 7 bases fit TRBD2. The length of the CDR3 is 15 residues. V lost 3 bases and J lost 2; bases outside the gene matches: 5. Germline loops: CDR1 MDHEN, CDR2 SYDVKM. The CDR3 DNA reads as TGTGCCAGCAGTTTTTCCGGACTAGACACAGATACGCAGTATTTT. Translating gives CASSFSGLDTDTQYF.

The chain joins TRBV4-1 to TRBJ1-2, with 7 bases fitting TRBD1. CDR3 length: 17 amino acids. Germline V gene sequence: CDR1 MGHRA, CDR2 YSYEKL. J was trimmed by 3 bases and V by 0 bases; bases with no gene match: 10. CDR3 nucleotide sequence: TGCGCCAGCAGCCAAGATCTGGAGGGGGCTAGGGACTATGGCTACACCTTC. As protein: CASSQDLEGARDYGYTF.

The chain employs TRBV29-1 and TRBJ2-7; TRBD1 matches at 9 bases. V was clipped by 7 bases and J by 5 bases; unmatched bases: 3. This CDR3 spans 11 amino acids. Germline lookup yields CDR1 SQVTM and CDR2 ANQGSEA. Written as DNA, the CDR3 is TGCAGCGGTTGGACAGGGGACGAGCAGTACTTC. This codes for CSGWTGDEQYF.

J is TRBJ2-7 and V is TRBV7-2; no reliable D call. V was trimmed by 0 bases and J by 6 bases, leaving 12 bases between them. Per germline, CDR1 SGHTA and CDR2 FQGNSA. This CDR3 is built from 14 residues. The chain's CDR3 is CASSLAMGLCEQYF. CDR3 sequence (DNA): TGTGCCAGCAGCTTAGCGATGGGCCTGTGCGAGCAGTACTTC.

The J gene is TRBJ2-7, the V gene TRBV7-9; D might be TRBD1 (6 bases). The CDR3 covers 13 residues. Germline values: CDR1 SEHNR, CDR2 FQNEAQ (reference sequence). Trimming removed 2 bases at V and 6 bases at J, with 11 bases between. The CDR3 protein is CASSLRGIGEQYF. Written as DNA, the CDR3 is TGTGCCAGCAGCTTAAGGGGGATCGGCGAGCAGTACTTC. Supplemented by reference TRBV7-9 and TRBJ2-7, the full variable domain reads DTGVSQNPRHKITKRGQNVTFRCDPISEHNRLYWYRQTLGQGPEFLTYFQNEAQLEKSRLLSDRFSAERPKGSFSTLEIQRTEQGDSAMYLCASSLRGIGEQYFGPGTRLTVT.

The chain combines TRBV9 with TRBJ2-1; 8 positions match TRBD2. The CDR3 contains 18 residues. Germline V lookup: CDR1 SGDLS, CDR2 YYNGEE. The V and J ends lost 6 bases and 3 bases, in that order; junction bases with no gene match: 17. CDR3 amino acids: CASTPDPVAGLDYNEQFF. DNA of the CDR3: TGTGCCAGCACCCCCGACCCAGTAGCGGGACTGGACTACAATGAGCAGTTCTTC.

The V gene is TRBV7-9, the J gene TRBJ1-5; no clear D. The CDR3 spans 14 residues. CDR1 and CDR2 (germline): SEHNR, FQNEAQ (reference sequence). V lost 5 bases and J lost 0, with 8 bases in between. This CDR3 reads CASSPSHSNQPQHF. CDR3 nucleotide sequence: TGTGCCAGCAGCCCATCCCATAGCAATCAGCCCCAGCATTTT. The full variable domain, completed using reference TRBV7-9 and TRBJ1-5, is DTGVSQNPRHKITKRGQNVTFRCDPISEHNRLYWYRQTLGQGPEFLTYFQNEAQLEKSRLLSDRFSAERPKGSFSTLEIQRTEQGDSAMYLCASSPSHSNQPQHFGDGTRLSIL.

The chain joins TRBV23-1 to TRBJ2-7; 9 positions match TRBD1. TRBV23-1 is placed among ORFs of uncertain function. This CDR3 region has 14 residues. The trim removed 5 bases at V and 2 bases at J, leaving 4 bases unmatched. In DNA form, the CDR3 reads TGCGCCAGCAGTGACAGGGGGTCCACCTACGAGCAGTACTTC. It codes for CASSDRGSTYEQYF.

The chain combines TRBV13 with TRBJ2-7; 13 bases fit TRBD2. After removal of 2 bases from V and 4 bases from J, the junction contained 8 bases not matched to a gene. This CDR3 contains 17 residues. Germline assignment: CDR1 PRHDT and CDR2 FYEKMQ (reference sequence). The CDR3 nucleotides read TGTGCCAGCAGCTTAAACGGAGGACTAGCGGGAGAATACGAGCAGTACTTC. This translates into CASSLNGGLAGEYEQYF.

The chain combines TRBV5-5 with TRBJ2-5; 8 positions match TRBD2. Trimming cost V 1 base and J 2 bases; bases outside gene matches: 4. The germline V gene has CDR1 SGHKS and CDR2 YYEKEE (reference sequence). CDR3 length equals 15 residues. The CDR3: CASSLWGGGQETQYF. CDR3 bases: TGTGCCAGCAGCTTGTGGGGCGGGGGGCAAGAGACCCAGTACTTC. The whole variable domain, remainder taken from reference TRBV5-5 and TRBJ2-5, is DAGVTQSPTHLIKTRGQQVTLRCSPISGHKSVSWYQQVLGQGPQFIFQYYEKEERGRGNFPDRFSARQFPNYSSELNVNALLLGDSALYLCASSLWGGGQETQYFGPGTRLLVL.

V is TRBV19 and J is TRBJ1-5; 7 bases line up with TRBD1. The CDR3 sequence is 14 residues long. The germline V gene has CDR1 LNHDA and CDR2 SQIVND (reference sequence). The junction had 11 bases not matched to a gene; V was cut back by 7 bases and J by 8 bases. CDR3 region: CASTPTGSLEPQHF. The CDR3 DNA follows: TGTGCCAGTACTCCGACAGGGAGCTTAGAGCCCCAGCATTTT.

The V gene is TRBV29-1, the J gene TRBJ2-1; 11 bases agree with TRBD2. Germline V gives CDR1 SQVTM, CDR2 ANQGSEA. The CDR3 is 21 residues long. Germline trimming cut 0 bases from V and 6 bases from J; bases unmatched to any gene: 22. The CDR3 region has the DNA TGCAGCGTTGAAGACATCTTAGGGGGTAAGACTAGCGGGACTGGGAGCAATGAGCAGTTCTTC. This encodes CSVEDILGGKTSGTGSNEQFF.